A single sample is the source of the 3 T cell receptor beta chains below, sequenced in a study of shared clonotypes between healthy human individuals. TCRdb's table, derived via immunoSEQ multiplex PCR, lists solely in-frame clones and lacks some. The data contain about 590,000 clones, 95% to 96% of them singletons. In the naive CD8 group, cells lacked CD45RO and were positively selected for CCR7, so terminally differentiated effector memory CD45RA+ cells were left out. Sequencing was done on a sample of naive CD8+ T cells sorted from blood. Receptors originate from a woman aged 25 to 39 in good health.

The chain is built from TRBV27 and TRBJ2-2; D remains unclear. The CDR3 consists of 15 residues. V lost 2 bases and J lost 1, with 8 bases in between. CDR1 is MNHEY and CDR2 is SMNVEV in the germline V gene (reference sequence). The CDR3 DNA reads TGTGCCAGCAGTTTAACCCCCGGGAACACCGGGGAGCTGTTTTTT. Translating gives CASSLTPGNTGELFF.

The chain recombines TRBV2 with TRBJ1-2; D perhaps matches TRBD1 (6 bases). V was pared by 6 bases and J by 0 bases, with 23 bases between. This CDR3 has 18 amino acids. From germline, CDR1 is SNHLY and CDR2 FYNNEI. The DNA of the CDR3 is TGTGCCAGCAGCGAGGACGGAGGGGGATACGAAGCTAACTATGGCTACACCTTC. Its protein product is CASSEDGGGYEANYGYTF.

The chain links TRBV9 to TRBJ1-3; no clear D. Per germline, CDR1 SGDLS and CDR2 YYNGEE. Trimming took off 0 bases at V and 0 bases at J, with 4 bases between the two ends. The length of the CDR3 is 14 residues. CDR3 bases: TGTGCCAGCAGCGTAGCGGTCTCTGGAAACACCATATATTTT. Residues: CASSVAVSGNTIYF.